This T cell receptor (beta chain) was captured by sequencing in a study of cytomegalovirus exposure and HLA in healthy donors. Overall study findings and caveats: Later analysis demonstrated an association between a missense DCLRE1C variant and TCR beta V- and J-gene trimming. Equally common other TCR beta chains were less clonally expanded than HLA-associated ones, a later analysis found. The study reported that TCR beta sequences accurately predicted HLA-A and HLA-B alleles in most subjects.

Likely unrecorded immune exposures existed in these nominally healthy donors. PCR primers comprised 60 Vbeta and 13 Jbeta primers. Here immunoSEQ multiplex PCR was the method, and the copy in TCRdb shows in-frame clones only, minus some. The sample shows fewer than 180,000 clones, about three fifths of them seen only once. To note about this clone: Its antigen is not known.

This CDR3 region has 14 residues. Trimming pared 8 bases from V and 2 bases from J, leaving 13 bases between. Germline-derived CDR1 and CDR2 are MDHEN and SYDVKM. The receptor was derived from a woman in her fifties or sixties in good health and CMV-seropositive. The chain links TRBV28 to TRBJ1-5, with D uncertain. Material for sequencing was PBMCs. CDR3 DNA: TGTGCCAGCGGCAGTCCTTTGGGCAATCAGCCCCAGCATTTT. This codes for CASGSPLGNQPQHF. The full variable domain, in which reference TRBV28 and TRBJ1-5 provide the parts outside the CDR3, is DVKVTQSSRYLVKRTGEKVFLECVQDMDHENMFWYRQDPGLGLRLIYFSYDVKMKEKGDIPEGYSVSREKKERFSLILESASTNQTSMYLCASGSPLGNQPQHFGDGTRLSIL.